Each of the 19 T cell receptor beta chains below was sequenced from the same sample in a study of T cells in Graves' hyperthyroidism and ophthalmopathy. Amplification of TCR beta CDR3 regions used RNA as the template. Initially, a first-round RT-PCR of the TCR CDR3 employed the HTBI primer set. MiXCR was run by TCRdb on the multiplex PCR reads, yielding one entry per CDR3 protein. The sample comprises roughly 420,000 distinct CDR3 sequences, around a sixth of which are singletons, and approximately 14% rests with the top ten. The sample consisted of blood. Every receptor here comes from a woman aged 18-30 years with Graves' hyperthyroidism.

The chain employs TRBV2 and TRBJ1-5; 8 bases align to TRBD1. J lost 6 bases, V lost 6 bases, and 4 bases had no gene match. The CDR3 runs 13 residues. Germline CDR1 reads SNHLY; CDR2 reads FYNNEI. CDR3 region: CASRETGVQPQHF. CDR3 DNA sequence: TGTGCCAGCAGGGAGACAGGGGTTCAGCCCCAGCATTTT.

The chain links TRBV5-4 to TRBJ2-1, with D possibly being TRBD2 (6 bases). The CDR3 has 16 amino acids. The V and J ends lost 2 bases and 8 bases respectively, with 20 bases between them. Germline CDR1 and CDR2: SGHNT and YYREEE (reference sequence). For the CDR3, the DNA is TGTGCCAGCAGCTTAGGCGGGGTGACCGGGTCGGATGAGCAGTTCTTC. Its translation: CASSLGGVTGSDEQFF. Full variable domain (missing parts from reference TRBV5-4 and TRBJ2-1): ETGVTQSPTHLIKTRGQQVTLRCSSQSGHNTVSWYQQALGQGPQFIFQYYREEENGRGNFPPRFSGLQFPNYSSELNVNALELDDSALYLCASSLGGVTGSDEQFFGPGTRLTVL.

This clonotype has a handful of counts. The chain employs TRBV5-1 and TRBJ2-5; D uncertain. Per the germline V gene, CDR1 is SGHRS and CDR2 is YFSETQ. Trimming took off 2 bases at V and 2 bases at J, with 16 bases between the two ends. The CDR3 spans 16 residues. The CDR3 loop reads CASSFERYSSQETQYF. The CDR3 nucleotides read TGCGCCAGCAGCTTCGAACGATACAGTTCTCAAGAGACCCAGTACTTC.

This clonotype appeared many times. V usage is TRBV2 and J usage is TRBJ1-5; a weak D match, TRBD1 (5 bases). The V gene's germline CDR1 is SNHLY and CDR2 FYNNEI. This CDR3 is 14 amino acids long. Trimming took off 3 bases at V and 3 bases at J, with 9 bases between the two ends. The CDR3 DNA reads as TGTGCCAGCAGTGAGGAGGGGATCAATCAGCCCCAGCATTTT. It translates to CASSEEGINQPQHF.

J is TRBJ1-2 and V is TRBV27; the match to TRBD1 covers 7 bases. The CDR3 has 13 residues. Germline CDR1 and CDR2: MNHEY and SMNVEV (reference sequence). The V segment lost 3 bases and the J segment 8 bases; nucleotides outside the gene matches: 6. In DNA form, the CDR3 reads TGTGCCAGCAGTTTGTACAGGGGTAAGGGCTACACCTTC. The encoded protein is CASSLYRGKGYTF.

This clonotype was picked up a small number of times. The rearrangement uses TRBV9 and TRBJ2-1, with D tentatively TRBD1 or TRBD2 (6 bases each). This CDR3 comprises 19 residues. Germline V gene sequence: CDR1 SGDLS, CDR2 YYNGEE. The germline V and J ends were trimmed by 0 bases and 0 bases, with 19 bases remaining between them. This chain's CDR3 is CASSVGAGHSMSSYNEQFF. The DNA for the CDR3 is TGTGCCAGCAGCGTAGGGGCGGGACACTCCATGAGCTCCTACAATGAGCAGTTCTTC. Looking up the rest from reference TRBV9 and TRBJ2-1 gives the full variable domain: DSGVTQTPKHLITATGQRVTLRCSPRSGDLSVYWYQQSLDQGLQFLIQYYNGEERAKGNILERFSAQQFPDLHSELNLSSLELGDSALYFCASSVGAGHSMSSYNEQFFGPGTRLTVL.

This clonotype has ten or more counts. The chain uses TRBV7-8 and TRBJ2-5; TRBD1 matches 7 bases. Germline V lookup: CDR1 SGHVS, CDR2 FQNEAQ. J gave up 5 bases and V 7 bases, and 13 bases lay outside the gene matches. This CDR3 has 15 residues. The CDR3 loop reads CASMPQTGVGETQYF. CDR3 DNA: TGTGCCAGCATGCCCCAAACAGGGGTAGGGGAGACCCAGTACTTC.

The chain recombines TRBV24-1 with TRBJ1-2; TRBD1 matches 10 bases. Germline loops: CDR1 KGHDR, CDR2 SFDVKD. V gave up 3 bases and J gave up 8 bases; unmatched junction bases: 5. This CDR3 has 14 amino acids. DNA of the CDR3: TGTGCCACCAGTGATAGGGACAGGGGAGGAGGCTACACCTTC. It is translated as CATSDRDRGGGYTF.

This clonotype appeared many times. This chain joins TRBV7-9 and TRBJ1-2; TRBD1 agrees at 8 bases. The trim removed 11 bases at V and 6 bases at J, leaving 8 bases unmatched. This CDR3 has 12 residues. Germline lookup yields CDR1 SEHNR and CDR2 FQNEAQ (reference sequence). The chain's CDR3 is CAGQTGAHGYTF. Written as DNA, the CDR3 is TGTGCCGGCCAGACAGGGGCCCATGGCTACACCTTC.

This clonotype was found many times. This rearrangement joins TRBV12-3 or TRBV12-4 to TRBJ2-7; 9 bases map to TRBD1. V shed 7 bases, J shed 7 bases, and the junction held 11 bases outside the gene matches. The CDR3 sequence is 14 residues long. The CDR3 loop is CASTPGTGNREQYF. As DNA, the CDR3 is TGTGCCAGCACCCCCGGGACAGGGAATCGGGAGCAGTACTTC.

This clonotype was found many times. The chain couples TRBV6-5 to TRBJ1-2; D perhaps matches TRBD1 (6 bases). The germline V gene encodes CDR1 MNHEY and CDR2 SVGAGI. The CDR3 totals 18 residues. Trimming left V 0 bases short and J 0 bases short, with 17 bases between. The CDR3 is CASSYSGAGGASNYGYTF. The CDR3 coding sequence is TGTGCCAGCAGTTACTCGGGGGCGGGGGGCGCTTCTAACTATGGCTACACCTTC.

The sample holds many counts of this clonotype. The chain couples TRBV20-1 to TRBJ1-1; D is unresolved. This CDR3 comprises 15 residues. The germline gives CDR1 DFQATT, CDR2 SNEGSKA (reference sequence). V was pared by 3 bases and J by 5 bases, with 19 bases between. CDR3 sequence reads: CSARTWLIGKTEAFF. For the CDR3, the DNA is TGCAGTGCTAGGACGTGGCTAATAGGGAAAACTGAAGCTTTCTTT.

This clonotype was seen repeatedly, ten times or more. This chain joins TRBV28 and TRBJ1-2; D is uncertain. V was shortened by 4 bases and J by 4 bases, with 10 bases between the two germline ends. The germline gives CDR1 MDHEN, CDR2 SYDVKM. This CDR3 is built from 13 residues. The CDR3 loop is CASSSLRFYGYTF. The DNA for the CDR3 is TGTGCCAGCAGTTCCCTTAGATTCTATGGCTACACCTTC.

This clonotype was counted between two and nine times. The chain carries TRBV27 and TRBJ1-2; D might be TRBD1 (5 bases). The germline CDR1 and CDR2 sequences are MNHEY and SMNVEV (reference sequence). V dropped 5 bases and J dropped 13 bases, with 20 bases sitting between them. This CDR3 is 13 amino acids long. The CDR3 region is CASSHRDLVYLTF. The CDR3, as DNA: TGTGCCAGCAGTCACCGGGACCTCGTTTATCTCACCTTC.

V and J are TRBV12-3 or TRBV12-4 and TRBJ2-7, with D possibly being TRBD2 (7 bases). Trimming took 2 bases from V and 3 from J, leaving 14 bases between them. The CDR3 is made up of 15 amino acids. The DNA of the CDR3 is TGTGCCAGCAGTTTAAGGGGGGGAGGGTTCTACGAGCAGTACTTC. It is translated as CASSLRGGGFYEQYF.

Many counts were recorded for this clonotype. This sequence joins TRBV12-3 or TRBV12-4 and TRBJ2-1; 16 positions match TRBD2. The CDR3 spans 15 residues. After removal of 10 bases from V and 6 bases from J, the junction contained 6 bases not matched to a gene. Here the CDR3 reads CATVGTSGRANEQFF. The CDR3 region has the DNA TGTGCCACGGTCGGGACTAGCGGGAGGGCCAATGAGCAGTTCTTC.

This sequence joins TRBV12-3 or TRBV12-4 and TRBJ2-6; D is possibly TRBD1 or TRBD2 (5 bases each). The CDR3 has 17 amino acids. V lost 6 bases to trimming and J lost 0 bases, with 15 bases between them. DNA of the CDR3: TGTGCCAGCAGGGGGACGTCAGCCGCCTCTGGGGCCAACGTCCTGACTTTC. It specifies CASRGTSAASGANVLTF.

This clonotype was found many times. The chain has TRBV18 and TRBJ2-3; 9 bases agree with TRBD2. Germline V lookup: CDR1 KGHSH, CDR2 LQKENI. The CDR3 runs to 16 residues. V was pared by 3 bases and J by 1 base, with 5 bases of the junction left unmatched. CDR3 in amino acids: CASSPDLAGRTDTQYF. In DNA form, the CDR3 reads TGTGCCAGCTCACCGGACCTAGCGGGGCGCACAGATACGCAGTATTTT. Using reference TRBV18 and TRBJ2-3 for the parts outside the CDR3, the full variable domain is NAGVMQNPRHLVRRRGQEARLRCSPMKGHSHVYWYRQLPEEGLKFMVYLQKENIIDESGMPKERFSAEFPKEGPSILRIQQVVRGDSAAYFCASSPDLAGRTDTQYFGPGTRLTVL.

This rearrangement joins TRBV6-5 to TRBJ1-1, with TRBD1 identical over 10 bases. Germline CDR1 is MNHEY and CDR2 is SVGAGI. This CDR3 contains 13 residues. V was clipped by 2 bases and J by 6 bases; unmatched bases: 0. Here the CDR3 DNA reads TGTGCCAGCAGTTACGGACAGGGGGCTGAAGCTTTCTTT. This translates into CASSYGQGAEAFF.